This T cell receptor (beta chain) was captured by sequencing in a study of cytomegalovirus exposure and HLA in healthy donors. Primers included in the PCR were 60 Vbeta and 13 Jbeta primers. The data were produced by immunoSEQ multiplex PCR, yet TCRdb's version contains in-frame clones alone and is incomplete. The sample holds more than 130,000 clones, roughly 80% seen once. The CDR3 covers 16 residues. V shed 7 bases and J 1 base; nucleotides not matched to a gene: 7. Germline-derived CDR1 and CDR2 are MNHEY and SMNVEV (reference sequence). This clone was observed a few times. The chain uses TRBV27 and TRBJ2-2, with 9 nucleotides matching TRBD1. Sequencing input: PBMCs. The sequence was obtained from a man between 40 and 49 years old in good health and CMV-seropositive. CDR3 loop: CASTLGTGMNTGELFF. In DNA, the CDR3 is TGTGCCAGCACCCTCGGGACAGGGATGAACACCGGGGAGCTGTTTTTT.